This is a list of T cell receptor beta chains from one sample in a study of blood T cells in healthy people across ages. MiXCR was run by TCRdb on the 5' RACE reads, yielding one entry per CDR3 protein. The sample lists 800,000 or so distinct CDR3 sequences, about 25% occurring once. This sample also belongs to another study, concerning T cells of mothers and their children.

Input material: blood. The receptors originated from a boy aged 5-17 years in good health. Each CDR3 is given with its conserved first and last residue. Fields, in order: J gene, V gene, D gene, clone size, CDR3 DNA, CDR3 protein. A D gene is named only where the DNA matches it firmly. The size field is filled for only some rows; it gives once, few, many or a size class.

>TRBJ1-2|TRBV6-6|-|-
TGTGCCAGCAGTTACGACGGGGCTTATGGCTACACCTTC
CASSYDGAYGYTF
>TRBJ2-3|TRBV10-3|TRBD1|-
TGTGCCATCAAAACAGGGGGCACGGATACGCAGTATTTT
CAIKTGGTDTQYF
>TRBJ2-5|TRBV11-2|-|-
TGTGCCAGCAGCTTCGGCAGTAACCAAGAGACCCAGTACTTC
CASSFGSNQETQYF
>TRBJ1-2|TRBV19|-|-
TGTGCCAGTAGTATGTGGGGCGCTGGCTACACCTTC
CASSMWGAGYTF
>TRBJ1-1|TRBV7-2|-|-
TGTGCCAGCAGCCCAACACAGCTACTGAACACTGAAGCTTTCTTT
CASSPTQLLNTEAFF
>TRBJ1-2|TRBV5-6|-|-
TGTGCCAGCAGCCTCACGCTGGCAGACCCCTATGGCTACACCTTC
CASSLTLADPYGYTF
>TRBJ2-1|TRBV6-2/TRBV6-3|-|few
TGTGCCAGCAGTTACTCGACAGGGACTTCCTACAATGAGCAGTTCTTC
CASSYSTGTSYNEQFF
>TRBJ2-3|TRBV7-9|-|-
TGTGCCAGCAGCTTAGGGGCAGGGTTCGCTGGAGATACGCAGTATTTT
CASSLGAGFAGDTQYF
>TRBJ2-7|TRBV27|-|-
TGTGCCAGCAGTTTTTCAGGGGCCTCCTACGAGCAGTACTTC
CASSFSGASYEQYF
>TRBJ1-6|TRBV6-5|-|-
TGTGCCAGCAGTTACGCGGCAGGCCATTCACCCCTCCACTTT
CASSYAAGHSPLHF
>TRBJ1-5|TRBV19|TRBD1|few
TGTGCCAGTAGTATAGGGGACAGGGCGAGGCATTTT
CASSIGDRARHF
>TRBJ2-2|TRBV5-1|-|few
TGCGCCAGCAGCAGAACCGGGACGGTGAACACCGGGGAGCTGTTTTTT
CASSRTGTVNTGELFF
>TRBJ1-6|TRBV5-1|-|few
TGCGCCAGCTCGGGGACCTCCTATAATTCACCCCTCCACTTT
CASSGTSYNSPLHF
>TRBJ2-1|TRBV19|-|-
TGTGCCAGTAGTATGATCGGCTACAATGAGAAGTTCTTC
CASSMIGYNEKFF
>TRBJ2-7|TRBV6-5|-|few
TGTGCCAGCAGTTACTCCTCAGCGGGTCTGGACTACGAGCAGTACTTC
CASSYSSAGLDYEQYF
>TRBJ2-1|TRBV10-3|-|few
TGTGCCATCAGTGAGGGACTTGTATACAATGAGCAGCTCTTC
CAISEGLVYNEQLF
>TRBJ1-1|TRBV7-8|TRBD1|-
TGTGCCAGCAGCGCAACCGGGACAGGGGCCACTGAAGCTTTCTTT
CASSATGTGATEAFF
>TRBJ2-2|TRBV15|-|-
TGTGCCACCAGCAGTGGGGGGATGGCTACCGGGGAGCTGTTTTTT
CATSSGGMATGELFF
>TRBJ1-4|TRBV20-1|TRBD1|-
TGCAGTGCTCTCAGGGGGGTAAATGAAAAACTGTTTTTT
CSALRGVNEKLFF
>TRBJ1-1|TRBV4-3|TRBD1|once
TGCGCCAGCAGCCACCCGGACAGGCGTGAAGCTTTCTTT
CASSHPDRREAFF
>TRBJ1-5|TRBV12-3/TRBV12-4|-|-
TGTGCCAGCAGTTTAAGGCTAGATCAGCCCCAGCATTTT
CASSLRLDQPQHF
>TRBJ2-3|TRBV4-3|-|-
TGCGCCAGCAGCCAAGATTATACGGGCTACACAGATACGCAGTATTTT
CASSQDYTGYTDTQYF
>TRBJ2-1|TRBV27|-|few
TGTGCCAGCAGTTTTAAGGGTCGGGGGAATGAGCAGTTCTTC
CASSFKGRGNEQFF
>TRBJ1-4|TRBV28|-|few
TGTGCCAGCAGTTTAATATGGGGTAGGGGGGAAAAACTGTTTTTT
CASSLIWGRGEKLFF
>TRBJ2-7|TRBV12-3/TRBV12-4|TRBD1|-
TGTGCCAGCAGGGACACAGGGGGAGACTCCTACGAGCAGTACTTC
CASRDTGGDSYEQYF
>TRBJ1-3|TRBV19|-|-
TGTGCCAGTAGTATAAGTGGTGGCCTGAGGACAGAACCTTTT
CASSISGGLRTEPF
>TRBJ1-2|TRBV20-1|-|few
TGCAGTGCTAGTAGTAGTCGGGGGCTTGGTGGCTACACCTTC
CSASSSRGLGGYTF
>TRBJ2-1|TRBV6-2/TRBV6-3|-|few
TGTGCCAGCAGATCATGGGGAGGCTACAATGAGCAGTTCTTC
CASRSWGGYNEQFF
>TRBJ2-5|TRBV19|TRBD1|-
TGTGCCAGTAGTGCCGGGACAGGATTTAAAGAGACCCAGTACTTC
CASSAGTGFKETQYF
>TRBJ2-3|TRBV12-3/TRBV12-4|-|-
TGTGCCAGCAGCAGATTTGGCACAGATGCGCAGTATTTT
CASSRFGTDAQYF
>TRBJ2-5|TRBV11-2|-|-
TGTGCCAGCAGTCACTTTTCGGGCCAAGAGACCCAGTACTTC
CASSHFSGQETQYF
>TRBJ2-7|TRBV18|-|-
TGTGCCAGCTCAACCACGGACGGAAGCTCCTACGAGCAGTACTTC
CASSTTDGSSYEQYF
>TRBJ2-2|TRBV14|-|-
TGTGCCAGCAGCCAAGAAGTTGGCTACACCGGGGAGCTGTTTTTT
CASSQEVGYTGELFF
>TRBJ2-5|TRBV25-1|-|few
TGTGCCAGCAGTGATCCGCGTGAGGGGGTAAAGACCCAGTACTTC
CASSDPREGVKTQYF
>TRBJ2-1|TRBV29-1|-|few
TGCAGCGTCTGGAATCCGAATGAGCAGTTCTTC
CSVWNPNEQFF
>TRBJ2-5|TRBV4-1|TRBD1|-
TGCGCCAGCAGCCAAGTGGGGACAGGGGGCATGGAGACCCAGTACTTC
CASSQVGTGGMETQYF
>TRBJ2-3|TRBV28|TRBD2|-
TGTGCCAGCAGTCACCCAGCGGGAGTAATAGATACGCAGTATTTT
CASSHPAGVIDTQYF
>TRBJ2-5|TRBV5-1|TRBD2|few
TGCGCCAGCAGCTTGGGCGAACCGGGACTAGCGGCACAAGAGACCCAGTACTTC
CASSLGEPGLAAQETQYF
>TRBJ1-5|TRBV28|TRBD1|many
TGTGCCAGCAGCCGGACAGGGGTTCGCAATCAGCCCCAGCATTTT
CASSRTGVRNQPQHF
>TRBJ1-1|TRBV13|-|-
TGTGCCAGCAGCTTAGGTTTGTCGGACACTGAAGCTTTCTTT
CASSLGLSDTEAFF